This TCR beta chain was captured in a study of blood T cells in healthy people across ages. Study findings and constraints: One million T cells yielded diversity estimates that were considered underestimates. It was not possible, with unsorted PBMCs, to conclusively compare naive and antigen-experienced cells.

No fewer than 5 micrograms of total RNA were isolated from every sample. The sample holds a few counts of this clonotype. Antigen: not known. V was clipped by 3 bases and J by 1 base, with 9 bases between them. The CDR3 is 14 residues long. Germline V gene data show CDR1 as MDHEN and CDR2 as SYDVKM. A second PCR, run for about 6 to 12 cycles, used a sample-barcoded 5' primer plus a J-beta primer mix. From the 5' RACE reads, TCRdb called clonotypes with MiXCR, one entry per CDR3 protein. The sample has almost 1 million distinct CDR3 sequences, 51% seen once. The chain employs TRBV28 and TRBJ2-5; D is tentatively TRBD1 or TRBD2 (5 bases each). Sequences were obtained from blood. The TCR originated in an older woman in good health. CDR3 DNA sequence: TGTGCCAGCAGTTTTATTGGGGGCCAAGAGACCCAGTACTTC. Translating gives CASSFIGGQETQYF.